A single T cell receptor beta chain is shown here with its context. The library tagged individual cDNA molecules with unique molecular identifiers. Each CDR3 protein gets one entry after TCRdb re-called the RACE reads with MiXCR. In the table there are about 99,000 distinct CDR3 sequences, around 12% of which are singletons. These data are taken from a study of human T cells and chemical hapten exposure. Looking at the study overall: Reading of the patch tests, which applied 0.01% DPC to the upper back, occurred at 6 days.

Stated time point: patch test 1, 2 weeks after DPC sensitization. Described treatment: therapeutic diphenylcyclopropenone sensitization with weekly scalp DPC. Those who donated were patients with alopecia, 18 to 70 years of age, and suitable for DPC. With V trimmed by 5 bases and J by 0 bases, 4 bases remained unmatched. The CDR3 covers 16 residues. This TCR derives from a woman aged 40 to 50 with alopecia areata. Some clones in this sample may be carry-over from other donors' samples. The material was whole blood, obtained in connection with sensitization to the hapten diphenylcyclopropenone (DPC). V is TRBV12-3 or TRBV12-4 and J is TRBJ2-6; 7 bases match TRBD1. Here the CDR3 DNA reads TGTGCCAGCAGTCCTACAGGGGCCTCTGGGGCCAACGTCCTGACTTTC. Protein product: CASSPTGASGANVLTF.